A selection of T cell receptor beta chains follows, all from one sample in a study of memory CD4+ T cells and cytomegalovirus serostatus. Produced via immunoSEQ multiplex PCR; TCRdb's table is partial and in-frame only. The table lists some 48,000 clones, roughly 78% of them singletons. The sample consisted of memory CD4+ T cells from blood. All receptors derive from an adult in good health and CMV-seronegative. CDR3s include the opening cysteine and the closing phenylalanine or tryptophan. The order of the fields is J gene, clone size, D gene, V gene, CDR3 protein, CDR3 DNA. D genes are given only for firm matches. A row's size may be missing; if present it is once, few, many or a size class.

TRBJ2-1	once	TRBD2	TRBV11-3	CASSLAAGDGEQFF	TGTGCCAGCAGCTTAGCAGCGGGGGACGGTGAGCAGTTCTTC
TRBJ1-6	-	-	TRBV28	CASIPRADSPLHF	TGTGCCAGCATACCCCGGGCGGACTCACCCCTCCACTTT
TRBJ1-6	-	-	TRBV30	CAWGKVGGDSPLHF	TGTGCCTGGGGAAAGGTCGGGGGAGATTCACCCCTCCACTTT
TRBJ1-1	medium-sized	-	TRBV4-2	CASSYTGREAFF	TGTGCCAGCAGCTACACAGGGCGTGAAGCTTTCTTT
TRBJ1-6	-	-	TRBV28	CASSLRGSTGVSPLHF	TGTGCCAGCAGTTTAAGGGGCTCCACGGGGGTCTCACCCCTCCACTTT
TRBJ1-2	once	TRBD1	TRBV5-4	CASSVRTGIYGYTF	TGTGCCAGCAGCGTGCGGACAGGGATCTATGGCTACACCTTC
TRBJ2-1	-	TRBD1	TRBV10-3	CAISESGRGIGDEQFF	TGTGCCATCAGTGAGTCGGGCAGGGGGATAGGGGATGAGCAGTTCTTC
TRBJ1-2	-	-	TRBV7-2	CASSLGGSRNYGYTF	TGTGCCAGCAGCTTAGGAGGTAGTCGTAACTATGGCTACACCTTC
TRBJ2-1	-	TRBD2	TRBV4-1	CASSNNAGDSYNEQFF	TGCGCCAGCAGCAACAACGCGGGGGACTCCTACAATGAGCAGTTCTTC
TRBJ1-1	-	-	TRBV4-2	CASSADLGVYEAFF	TGTGCCAGCAGCGCTGACCTTGGCGTATATGAAGCTTTCTTT
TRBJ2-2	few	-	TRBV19	CASSIGATGELFF	TGTGCCTCTTCGATTGGGGCCACCGGGGAGCTGTTTTTT
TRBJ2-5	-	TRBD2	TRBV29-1	CSVELAGGGETQYF	TGCAGCGTTGAACTAGCGGGGGGGGGAGAGACCCAGTACTTC
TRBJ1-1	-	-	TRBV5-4	CASSLGQKNTEAFF	TGTGCCAGCAGCCTGGGGCAGAAGAACACTGAAGCTTTCTTT
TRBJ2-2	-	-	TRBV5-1	CASSLGMIGELFF	TGCGCCAGCAGCTTAGGAATGATCGGGGAGCTGTTTTTT
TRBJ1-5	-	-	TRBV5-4	CASSIGTGSNQPQHF	TGTGCCAGCAGCATCGGGACGGGTAGCAATCAGCCCCAGCATTTT
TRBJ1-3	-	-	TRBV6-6	CASSVRSGNTIYF	TGTGCCAGCAGCGTCCGCTCTGGAAACACCATATATTTT
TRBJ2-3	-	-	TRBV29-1	CSVGQGGDTQYF	TGCAGCGTTGGGCAGGGAGGAGATACGCAGTATTTT
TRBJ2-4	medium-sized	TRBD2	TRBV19	CASSIVGLAGGQSAKNIQYF	TGTGCCAGTAGTATAGTGGGACTAGCGGGGGGGCAATCAGCCAAAAACATTCAGTACTTC
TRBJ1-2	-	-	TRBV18	CASSPRREGGYTF	TGTGCCAGCTCACCACGCAGGGAAGGTGGCTACACCTTC
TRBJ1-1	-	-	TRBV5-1	CASSQPGATEAFF	TGCGCCAGCAGCCAACCGGGTGCTACTGAAGCTTTCTTT